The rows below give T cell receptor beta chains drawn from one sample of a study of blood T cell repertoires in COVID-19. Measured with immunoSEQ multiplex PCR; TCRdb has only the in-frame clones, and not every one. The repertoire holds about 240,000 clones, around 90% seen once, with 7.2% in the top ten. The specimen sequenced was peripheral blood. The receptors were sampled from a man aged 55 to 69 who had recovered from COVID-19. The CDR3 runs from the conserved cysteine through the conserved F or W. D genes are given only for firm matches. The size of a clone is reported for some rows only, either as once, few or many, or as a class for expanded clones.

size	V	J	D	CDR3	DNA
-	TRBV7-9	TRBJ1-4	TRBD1	CASSRFVQGLLFGEKLFF	TGTGCCAGCAGCCGATTCGTACAGGGGTTATTGTTTGGGGAAAAACTGTTTTTT
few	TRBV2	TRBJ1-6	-	CASSEARYNSPLHF	TGTGCCAGCAGTGAAGCCCGGTATAATTCACCCCTCCACTTT
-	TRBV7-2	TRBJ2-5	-	CASSSHGSSLATGKTQYF	TGTGCCAGCAGCTCCCACGGAAGCTCACTAGCGACAGGAAAGACCCAGTACTTC
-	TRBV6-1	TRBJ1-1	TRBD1	CASSEKGQGIFF	TGTGCCAGCAGTGAAAAGGGACAGGGTATTTTCTTT
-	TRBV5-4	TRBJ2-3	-	CATGQGGDSTDTQYF	TGTGCCACCGGACAAGGGGGAGATAGCACAGATACGCAGTATTTT
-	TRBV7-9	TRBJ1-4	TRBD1	CASSQTGTNEKLFF	TGTGCCAGCAGCCAGACAGGGACTAATGAAAAACTGTTTTTT
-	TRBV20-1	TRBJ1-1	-	CSASVLAKNTEAFF	TGCAGTGCTAGTGTCCTTGCGAAGAACACTGAAGCTTTCTTT
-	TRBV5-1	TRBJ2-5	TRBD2	CASSHGLAGGVGETQYF	TGCGCCAGCAGCCACGGACTAGCGGGGGGCGTGGGAGAGACCCAGTACTTC
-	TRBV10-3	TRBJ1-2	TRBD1	CAISNDRGDGYTF	TGTGCCATCAGCAACGACAGGGGGGATGGCTACACCTTC
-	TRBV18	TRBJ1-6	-	CASSPGEGNSPLHF	TGTGCCAGCTCACCCGGGGAAGGGAATTCACCCCTCCACTTT
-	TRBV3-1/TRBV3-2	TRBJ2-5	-	CASSQGHLGETQYF	TGTGCCAGCAGCCAAGGACACCTTGGGGAGACCCAGTACTTC
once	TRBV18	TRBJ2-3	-	CASSTKGAGSDTQYF	TGTGCCAGCTCAACCAAAGGAGCAGGGTCGGATACGCAGTATTTT
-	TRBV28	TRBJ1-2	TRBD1	CASSLGGWSHTF	TGTGCCAGCAGTCTAGGGGGCTGGAGTCACACCTTC
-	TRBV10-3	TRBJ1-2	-	CAISGSGNYGYTF	TGTGCCATCAGTGGATCAGGGAACTATGGCTACACCTTC
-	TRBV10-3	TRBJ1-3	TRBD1	CATRDRSDSGNTIYF	TGTGCCACGAGGGACAGGTCCGATTCTGGAAACACCATATATTTT
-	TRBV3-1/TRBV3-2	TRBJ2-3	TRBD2	CASSPIVSGGVTDTQYF	TGTGCCAGCAGTCCCATCGTTAGCGGGGGGGTGACAGATACGCAGTATTTT
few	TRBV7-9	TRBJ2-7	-	CASSLIVDEQYF	TGTGCCAGCAGCTTAATTGTAGACGAGCAGTACTTC
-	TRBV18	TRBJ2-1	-	CASSPPSGAGYNEQFF	TGTGCCAGCTCACCCCCATCAGGGGCAGGCTACAATGAGCAGTTCTTC
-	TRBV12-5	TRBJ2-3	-	CASGFPGGRSDTQYF	TGTGCTAGTGGTTTTCCGGGGGGCCGGTCAGATACGCAGTATTTT
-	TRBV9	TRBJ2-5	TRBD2	CASSYSGGARETQYF	TGTGCCAGCAGCTATAGCGGGGGGGCTAGAGAGACCCAGTACTTC
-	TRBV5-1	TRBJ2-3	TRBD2	CASSFERGGPDTQYF	TGCGCCAGCAGCTTTGAGCGGGGGGGCCCTGATACGCAGTATTTT
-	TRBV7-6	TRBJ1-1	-	CASSLGIEDTEAFF	TGTGCCAGCAGCTTAGGGATTGAGGACACTGAAGCTTTCTTT
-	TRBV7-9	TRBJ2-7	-	CASSLVTGVYEQYF	TGTGCCAGCAGCTTAGTGACAGGAGTCTACGAGCAGTACTTC
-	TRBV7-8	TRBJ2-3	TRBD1	CASSTGTGSVTDTQYF	TGTGCCAGCAGTACCGGGACAGGGTCCGTCACAGATACGCAGTATTTT
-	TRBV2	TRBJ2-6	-	CASAKEEGSGANVLTF	TGTGCCAGCGCCAAGGAGGAGGGTTCTGGGGCCAACGTCCTGACTTTC
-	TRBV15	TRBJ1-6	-	CATSRGRGPSSYNSPLHF	TGTGCCACCAGCAGAGGGCGGGGGCCGAGCTCCTATAATTCACCCCTCCACTTT
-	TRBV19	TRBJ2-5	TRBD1	CASSLPPGTGNQETQYF	TGTGCCAGTAGTCTTCCTCCCGGGACAGGAAACCAAGAGACCCAGTACTTC
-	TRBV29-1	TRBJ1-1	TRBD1	CSAPTGGLNTEAFF	TGCAGCGCTCCGACAGGGGGTCTGAACACTGAAGCTTTCTTT
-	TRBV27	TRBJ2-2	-	CASSRLGVKNTGELFF	TGTGCCAGCAGTAGATTAGGAGTCAAGAACACCGGGGAGCTGTTTTTT
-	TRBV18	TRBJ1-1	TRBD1	CASSPTPRQGRTEAFF	TGTGCCAGCTCACCCACTCCTAGACAGGGGCGCACTGAAGCTTTCTTT
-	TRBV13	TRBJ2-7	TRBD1	CASSYRGDYEQYF	TGTGCCAGCAGTTACAGGGGGGACTACGAGCAGTACTTC
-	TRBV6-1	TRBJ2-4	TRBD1	CASSEGQGFRENIQYF	TGTGCCAGCAGTGAGGGACAGGGGTTTCGGGAAAACATTCAGTACTTC
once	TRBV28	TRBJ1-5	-	CASSSSERLGNQPQHF	TGTGCCAGCAGTTCCTCGGAGAGGTTAGGCAATCAGCCCCAGCATTTT
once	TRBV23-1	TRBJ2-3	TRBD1	CASSRPTGEGADTQYF	TGCGCCAGCAGTCGACCGACAGGGGAAGGCGCAGATACGCAGTATTTT
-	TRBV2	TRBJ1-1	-	CASSLREMNTEAFF	TGTGCCAGCAGTTTGAGGGAAATGAACACTGAAGCTTTCTTT
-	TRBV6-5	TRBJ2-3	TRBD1	CASSLRQGNTDTQYF	TGTGCCAGCAGCCTCCGACAGGGGAACACAGATACGCAGTATTTT
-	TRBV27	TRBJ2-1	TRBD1	CASRTGTGAYNEQFF	TGTGCCAGCAGAACCGGGACAGGGGCCTACAATGAGCAGTTCTTC
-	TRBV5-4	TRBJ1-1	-	CASSLGARENTEAFF	TGTGCCAGCAGCTTGGGGGCGAGGGAAAACACTGAAGCTTTCTTT
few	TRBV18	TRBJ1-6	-	CASSLDRSEVSPLHF	TGTGCCAGCTCTCTTGACAGGTCTGAGGTTTCACCCCTCCACTTT
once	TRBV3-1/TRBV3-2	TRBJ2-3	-	CASSQARTVHTDTQYF	TGTGCCAGCAGCCAAGCGAGGACAGTCCACACAGATACGCAGTATTTT
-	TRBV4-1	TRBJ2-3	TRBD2	CASSQEGPGLAGDTDTQYF	TGCGCCAGCAGCCAGGAGGGTCCGGGACTAGCGGGGGACACAGATACGCAGTATTTT
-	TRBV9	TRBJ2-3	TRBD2	CASSAPAGHTQYF	TGTGCCAGCAGCGCCCCAGCGGGGCATACGCAGTATTTT
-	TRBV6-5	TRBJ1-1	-	CASRAPKRAFF	TGTGCCAGCAGAGCCCCCAAGCGGGCTTTCTTT
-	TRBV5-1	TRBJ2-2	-	CASSSYDSTGELFF	TGCGCCAGCAGCTCGTACGACAGCACCGGGGAGCTGTTTTTT